These T cell receptor beta chains were read from a single sample in a study of blood T cell repertoires in COVID-19. The assay was immunoSEQ multiplex PCR, and TCRdb's table has in-frame clones only and misses some. In the table there are 60,000 or so clones, 87% of which are singletons. The source material was peripheral blood. These receptors were taken from a human donor with acute or convalescent COVID-19. The donor label of this sample is uncertain. Both conserved end residues are part of each CDR3. The D gene is left open where the match is weak. Clone sizes are given selectively: once, few, many, or a class where the clone is expanded.

v_gene	d_gene	abundance	j_gene	CDR3nt	CDR3aa
TRBV7-2	TRBD2	.	TRBJ2-1	TGTGCCAGCAGCTTATGGCCAGCGGGAAGCCCCAATGAGCAGTTCTTC	CASSLWPAGSPNEQFF
TRBV10-1	TRBD1	.	TRBJ2-2	TGCGCCAGCGGACAGGGTGGGGACACCGGGGAGCTGTTTTTT	CASGQGGDTGELFF
TRBV7-9	TRBD1	few	TRBJ2-1	TGTGCCAGCAGCATCTTCCCCGGGACAGCAACCTACAATGAGCAGTTCTTC	CASSIFPGTATYNEQFF
TRBV19	.	.	TRBJ1-1	TGTGCCAGTAGGAGTGGTGGTCCGAACACTGAAGCTTTCTTT	CASRSGGPNTEAFF
TRBV12-5	TRBD1	once	TRBJ1-5	TGTGCTAGTGGTTGGGACAGGGGGCATTTTGTACAGCCCCAGCATTTT	CASGWDRGHFVQPQHF
TRBV7-3	TRBD1	.	TRBJ2-2	TGTGCCAGCAGCTTCGTACAGGGGGCGGTCGGGGAGCTGTTTTTT	CASSFVQGAVGELFF
TRBV30	.	once	TRBJ1-3	TGTGCCTGGGGAAACGAGAGGGGAAACACCATATATTTT	CAWGNERGNTIYF
TRBV9	TRBD2	.	TRBJ2-3	TGTGCCAGCAGCATCCAGGGACTAGCGCGTTCGGATACGCAGTATTTT	CASSIQGLARSDTQYF
TRBV6-5	TRBD1	few	TRBJ1-2	TGTGCCAGCAACCTACGACAGGGGTCTTTCTATGGCTACACCTTC	CASNLRQGSFYGYTF
TRBV6-2/TRBV6-3	.	.	TRBJ1-6	TGTGCCAGCAGTTACCTCGGACAGCAAAATAATTCACCCCTCCACTTT	CASSYLGQQNNSPLHF
TRBV3-1/TRBV3-2	TRBD1	.	TRBJ1-1	TGTGCCAGCAACACAGGGGGGAACACTGAAGCTTTCTTT	CASNTGGNTEAFF
TRBV9	TRBD2	once	TRBJ2-1	TGTGCCAGCAGCGTAGAGGCGGGAGTAGTTAATGAGCAGTTCTTC	CASSVEAGVVNEQFF
TRBV2	TRBD1	.	TRBJ1-1	TGTGCCAGCACCCTGACAGGGATGAACACTGAAGCTTTCTTT	CASTLTGMNTEAFF
TRBV5-1	TRBD2	few	TRBJ2-2	TGCGCCAGCAGCTTGGATCAGCGGGAGGAACGGGGCACCGGGGAGCTGTTTTTT	CASSLDQREERGTGELFF
TRBV5-1	.	.	TRBJ2-2	TGCGCCAGCAGCTTGGGGACAGCGAACACCGGGGAGCTGTTTTTT	CASSLGTANTGELFF
TRBV2	TRBD1	.	TRBJ1-4	TGTGCCATTTTACCGCTCGCAGGGGGGACTAATGAAAAACTGTTTTTT	CAILPLAGGTNEKLFF
TRBV19	TRBD1	.	TRBJ1-6	TGTGCCAGTAGTACCCGGACAGGGGGGGTTTCACCCCTCCACTTT	CASSTRTGGVSPLHF
TRBV18	.	few	TRBJ1-1	TGTGCCAGCTCACCATTCCCCTCCACTGAAGCTTTCTTT	CASSPFPSTEAFF
TRBV6-5	.	.	TRBJ2-4	TGTGCCAGGTTGGGCGTAGCCAAAAACATTCAGTACTTC	CARLGVAKNIQYF
TRBV5-1	.	.	TRBJ1-1	TGCGCCAGCAGCTTGTCTGAGGGACTCACTGAAGCTTTCTTT	CASSLSEGLTEAFF
TRBV15	.	.	TRBJ1-3	TGTGCCACCGCGGCAGTCGACGGAAACACCATATATTTT	CATAAVDGNTIYF
TRBV9	.	.	TRBJ2-7	TGTGCCAGCAGCCGAGGAAGGACAGAGGCCTACGAGCAGTACTTC	CASSRGRTEAYEQYF
TRBV10-3	.	.	TRBJ1-2	TGTGCCATCAGTGACCCGGGTCGGAACTATGGCTACACCTTC	CAISDPGRNYGYTF
TRBV7-2	TRBD1	.	TRBJ1-1	TGTGCCAGCAGCGTAAGGACAGGGGGCCCTGAAGCTTTCTTT	CASSVRTGGPEAFF
TRBV29-1	TRBD1	.	TRBJ1-5	TGCAGCGTTGCCGGGACAGGGAAGGAACAGCCCCAGCATTTT	CSVAGTGKEQPQHF
TRBV7-2	.	.	TRBJ2-3	TGTGCCAGCAGCTACGTTTTGACACCAGGCACAGATACGCAGTATTTT	CASSYVLTPGTDTQYF
TRBV7-8	.	few	TRBJ2-5	TGTGCCAGCAGCTTAGTACTGACTGAAGCTCAAGAGACCCAGTACTTC	CASSLVLTEAQETQYF
TRBV14	.	.	TRBJ2-2	TGTGCCAGCAGCCTTACACGTACCGCGAACACCGGGGAGCTGTTTTTT	CASSLTRTANTGELFF
TRBV15	.	.	TRBJ1-2	TGTGCCACCAGCAGAGACAGGAATAGCTATGGCTACACCTTC	CATSRDRNSYGYTF
TRBV7-2	.	.	TRBJ2-1	TGTGCCAGCAGCTCCCAACGCTGGGGGGTAGGACGGGCAAATGAGCAGTTCTTC	CASSSQRWGVGRANEQFF
TRBV5-1	TRBD1	.	TRBJ2-2	TGCGCCAGCAGCTTTGAGGGGGCGACCATCACCGGGGAGCTGTTTTTT	CASSFEGATITGELFF
TRBV12-5	.	.	TRBJ1-1	TGTGCTAGTGGAACGGGGGGGCGCCTAACTGAAGCTTTCTTT	CASGTGGRLTEAFF
TRBV7-6	.	.	TRBJ2-5	TGTGCCAGCAGCACCTCAGGCGCAGAGACCCAGTACTTC	CASSTSGAETQYF
TRBV19	TRBD1	.	TRBJ2-1	TGTGCCAGTAGCCGACAGGGGGCGAGCCGCAATGAGCAGTTCTTC	CASSRQGASRNEQFF
TRBV7-8	.	.	TRBJ2-2	TGTGCCAGCAGCTTGTTACCGGACAGAAATACCGGGGAGCTGTTTTTT	CASSLLPDRNTGELFF
TRBV10-2	.	.	TRBJ1-6	TGCGCCAGCAGTGATTTGGGGAGCTCCTATAATTCACCCCTCCACTTT	CASSDLGSSYNSPLHF
TRBV7-2	.	.	TRBJ2-3	TGTGCCAGCAGCAACGACAGGACAGATACGCAGTATTTT	CASSNDRTDTQYF
TRBV2	.	.	TRBJ2-7	TGTGCCAGCGCAGGGTTATCCTACGAGCAGTACTTC	CASAGLSYEQYF
TRBV5-1	TRBD1	.	TRBJ1-4	TGCGCCAGCGGGACAGGCGACCTTGCAACTAATGAAAAACTGTTTTTT	CASGTGDLATNEKLFF
TRBV2	TRBD1	.	TRBJ1-5	TGTGCCAGCAGTGAGGACAGGGCGCAGCCCCAGCATTTT	CASSEDRAQPQHF
TRBV7-3	TRBD1	.	TRBJ2-1	TGTGCCAGCAGCTTAGAGGGACAGAAATACAATGAGCAGTTCTTC	CASSLEGQKYNEQFF
TRBV19	TRBD2	.	TRBJ2-4	TGTGCCAGTAGTATAGATCTACTAGCGGGAGGGCCATCCAAAAACATTCAGTACTTC	CASSIDLLAGGPSKNIQYF
TRBV21-1	.	.	TRBJ2-1	TGTGCCAGCAGCGCGACCCTATGCAGGGTGAATGAGCAGTTCTTC	CASSATLCRVNEQFF
TRBV9	TRBD2	.	TRBJ2-7	TGTGCCAGCAGCGTAGGCCCCCTAGCGGGATACTACGAGCAGTACTTC	CASSVGPLAGYYEQYF
TRBV6-5	TRBD2	.	TRBJ2-1	TGTGCCAGCAGTTACCAGCCCCCGGGGGGGAATGAGCAGTTCTTC	CASSYQPPGGNEQFF
TRBV5-4	TRBD2	.	TRBJ2-1	TGTGCCAGCAGCTCGCGGACTAGCGCCATCTACAATGAGCAGTTCTTC	CASSSRTSAIYNEQFF
TRBV20-1	TRBD1	.	TRBJ2-1	TGCAGTGCTAGTGGGACAGCCTCCTACAATGAGCAGTTCTTC	CSASGTASYNEQFF
TRBV27	.	.	TRBJ1-1	TGTGCCAGCAGATTCAATTCCCCGGGGACTGAAGCTTTCTTT	CASRFNSPGTEAFF
TRBV5-1	.	.	TRBJ1-4	TGCGCCAGCAGATACTCAACGACAACTAATGAAAAACTGTTTTTT	CASRYSTTTNEKLFF
TRBV21-1	.	.	TRBJ2-5	TGTGCCAGCAGCAAATGGTCCAAGCGGGAGTGGGGAGAGACCCAGTACTTC	CASSKWSKREWGETQYF
TRBV4-2	TRBD2	.	TRBJ2-5	TGTGCCAGCAGCCAAGATGAGACTAGCAGGGCAGCCATTCAAGAGACCCAGTACTTC	CASSQDETSRAAIQETQYF
TRBV7-9	.	.	TRBJ2-3	TGTGCCAGCAGCTTAGAGGGGAGCACAGATACGCAGTATTTT	CASSLEGSTDTQYF
TRBV4-2	.	once	TRBJ1-1	TGTGCCAGCAGCCATCCCTGGGGCGGAGGGACTGAAGCTTTCTTT	CASSHPWGGGTEAFF
TRBV6-5	.	.	TRBJ1-3	TGTGCCAGCATTCACAGGATGAACTCTGGAAACACCATATATTTT	CASIHRMNSGNTIYF
TRBV10-3	TRBD2	.	TRBJ2-1	TGTGCCATCAGTGAGTCGTCTAGCGGGTCCTACAATGAGCAGTTCTTC	CAISESSSGSYNEQFF